Listed here are 4 T cell receptor beta chains from one sample, sequenced in a study of T cell responses to AZD1222 COVID-19 vaccine. Sequenced by immunoSEQ multiplex PCR; TCRdb stores in-frame clones only, minus some. Of 100,000 to 150,000 clones listed, approximately 90% are singletons. This sample comprised peripheral blood, obtained on day 0 of MenACWY control vaccination. These receptors were taken from an adult in good health.

The V gene is TRBV11-2, the J gene TRBJ2-4, with D hard to call. This CDR3 spans 14 amino acids. CDR1 is SGHAT and CDR2 is FQNNGV in the germline V gene. V was cut by 5 bases and J by 0 bases, with 8 bases left in between. The CDR3 nucleotides are TGTGCCAGCAGCCAAGACTCAGCCAAAAACATTCAGTACTTC. Residues: CASSQDSAKNIQYF.

The chain has TRBV6-5 and TRBJ2-1, with a possible D match to TRBD1 (5 bases). Germline V lookup: CDR1 MNHEY, CDR2 SVGAGI. This CDR3 comprises 15 residues. Deletions cut 3 bases from V and 5 bases from J, with 14 bases between. The DNA for the CDR3 is TGTGCCAGCAGTTATGACAGAATTTCAAACAATGAGCAGTTCTTC. Encoded protein: CASSYDRISNNEQFF.

The rearrangement links TRBV5-1 to TRBJ1-1, with TRBD1 identical over 9 bases. The CDR3 runs to 15 residues. Germline V gene lookup returns CDR1 SGHRS and CDR2 YFSETQ. V lost 4 bases to trimming and J lost 5 bases; unmatched junction nucleotides: 9. CDR3 coding DNA: TGCGCCAGCAGCCCCCCACAGGGGGCTGGGACTGAAGCTTTCTTT. Protein: CASSPPQGAGTEAFF.

V usage is TRBV18 and J usage is TRBJ1-5; 7 bases fit TRBD1. V dropped 6 bases and J dropped 7; count of bases not matched to a gene: 6. The CDR3 has 13 residues. Germline V gene data show CDR1 as KGHSH and CDR2 as LQKENI. The DNA of the CDR3 is TGTGCCAGCTCTCCTACAGGGGACCAGCCCCAGCATTTT. It codes for CASSPTGDQPQHF. Full variable domain (rest looked up from reference TRBV18 and TRBJ1-5): NAGVMQNPRHLVRRRGQEARLRCSPMKGHSHVYWYRQLPEEGLKFMVYLQKENIIDESGMPKERFSAEFPKEGPSILRIQQVVRGDSAAYFCASSPTGDQPQHFGDGTRLSIL.